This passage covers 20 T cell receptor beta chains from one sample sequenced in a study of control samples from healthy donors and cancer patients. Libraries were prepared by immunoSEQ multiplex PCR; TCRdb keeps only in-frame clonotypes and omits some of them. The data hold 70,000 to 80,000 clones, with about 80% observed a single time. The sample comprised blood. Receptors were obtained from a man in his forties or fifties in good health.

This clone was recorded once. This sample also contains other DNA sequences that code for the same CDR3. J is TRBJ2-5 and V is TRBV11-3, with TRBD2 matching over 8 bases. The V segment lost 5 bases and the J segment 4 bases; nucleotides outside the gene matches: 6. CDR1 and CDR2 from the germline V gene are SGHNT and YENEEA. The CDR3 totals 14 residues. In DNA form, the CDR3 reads TGTGCCAGCAGCCTCGGGAGGGGTGGAGAGACCCAGTACTTC. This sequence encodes CASSLGRGGETQYF.

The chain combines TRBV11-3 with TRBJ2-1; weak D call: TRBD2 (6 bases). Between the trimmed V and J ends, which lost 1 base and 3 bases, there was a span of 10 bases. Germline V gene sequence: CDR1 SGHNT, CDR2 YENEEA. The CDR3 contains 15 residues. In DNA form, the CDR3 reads TGTGCCAGCAGCTTAGCGGCGGGACTCTACAATGAGCAGTTCTTC. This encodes CASSLAAGLYNEQFF.

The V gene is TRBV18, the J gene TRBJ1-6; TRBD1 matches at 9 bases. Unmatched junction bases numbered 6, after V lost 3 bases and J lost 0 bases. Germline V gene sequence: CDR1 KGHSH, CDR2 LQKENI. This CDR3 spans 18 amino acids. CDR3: CASSPPGTGSSYNSPLHF. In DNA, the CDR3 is TGTGCCAGCTCACCGCCCGGGACAGGGAGCTCCTATAATTCACCCCTCCACTTT.

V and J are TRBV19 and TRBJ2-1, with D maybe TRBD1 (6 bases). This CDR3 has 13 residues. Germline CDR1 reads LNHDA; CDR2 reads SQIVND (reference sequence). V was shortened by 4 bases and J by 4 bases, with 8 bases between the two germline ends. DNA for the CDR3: TGTGCCAGTAGTACGGACAGTTACAATGAGCAGTTCTTC. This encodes CASSTDSYNEQFF.

The CDR3, as DNA: TGTGCCAGCACTCCCCGGGCATTCTCTGGAAACACCATATATTTT. Amino acid sequence: CASTPRAFSGNTIYF. V is TRBV6-5 and J is TRBJ1-3; D unclear. The CDR3 contains 15 residues. CDR1 and CDR2 from the germline V gene are MNHEY and SVGAGI. Between the trimmed V and J ends, which lost 7 bases and 0 bases, there was a span of 13 bases.

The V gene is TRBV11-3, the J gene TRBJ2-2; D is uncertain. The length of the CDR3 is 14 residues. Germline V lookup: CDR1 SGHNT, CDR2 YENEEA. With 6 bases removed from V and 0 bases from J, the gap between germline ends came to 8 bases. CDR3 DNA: TGTGCCAGCAGTATTAACCCGAACACCGGGGAGCTGTTTTTT. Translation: CASSINPNTGELFF.

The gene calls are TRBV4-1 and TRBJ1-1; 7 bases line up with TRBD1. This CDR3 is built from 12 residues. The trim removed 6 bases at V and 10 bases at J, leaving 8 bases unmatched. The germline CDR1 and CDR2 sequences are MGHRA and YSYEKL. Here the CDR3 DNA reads TGCGCCAGCAGTCTAAGACAGGGAGCAGCTTTCTTT. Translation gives CASSLRQGAAFF.

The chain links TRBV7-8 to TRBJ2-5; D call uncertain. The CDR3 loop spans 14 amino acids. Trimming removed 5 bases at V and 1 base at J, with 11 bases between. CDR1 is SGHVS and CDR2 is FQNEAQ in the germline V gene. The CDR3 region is CASSPRRSQETQYF. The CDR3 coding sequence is TGTGCCAGCAGCCCTCGTCGGAGCCAAGAGACCCAGTACTTC.

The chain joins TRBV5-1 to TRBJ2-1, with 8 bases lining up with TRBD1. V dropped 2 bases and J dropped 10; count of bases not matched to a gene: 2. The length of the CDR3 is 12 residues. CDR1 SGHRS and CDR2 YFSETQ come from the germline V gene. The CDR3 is CASSLGQGEQFF. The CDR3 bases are TGCGCCAGCAGCTTAGGACAGGGAGAGCAGTTCTTC.

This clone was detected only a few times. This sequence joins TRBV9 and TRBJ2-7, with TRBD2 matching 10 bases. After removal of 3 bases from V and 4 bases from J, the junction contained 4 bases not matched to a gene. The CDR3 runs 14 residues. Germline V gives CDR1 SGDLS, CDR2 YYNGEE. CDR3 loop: CASSASGRSYEQYF. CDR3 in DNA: TGTGCCAGCAGCGCTAGCGGGAGATCGTACGAGCAGTACTTC.

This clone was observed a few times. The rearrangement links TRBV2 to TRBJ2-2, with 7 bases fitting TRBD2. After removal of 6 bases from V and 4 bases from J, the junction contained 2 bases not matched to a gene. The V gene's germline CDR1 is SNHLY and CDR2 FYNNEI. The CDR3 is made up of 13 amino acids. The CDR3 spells CASSGRPTGELFF. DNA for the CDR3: TGTGCCAGCAGCGGGAGGCCCACCGGGGAGCTGTTTTTT.

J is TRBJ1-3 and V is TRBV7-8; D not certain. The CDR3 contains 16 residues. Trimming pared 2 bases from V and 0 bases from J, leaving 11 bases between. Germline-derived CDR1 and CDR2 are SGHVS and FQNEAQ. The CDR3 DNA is TGTGCCAGCAGCTTAAACCACAGATCCTCTGGAAACACCATATATTTT. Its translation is CASSLNHRSSGNTIYF. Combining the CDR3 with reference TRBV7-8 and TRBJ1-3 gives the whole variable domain GAGVSQSPRYKVAKRGQDVALRCDPISGHVSLFWYQQALGQGPEFLTYFQNEAQLDKSGLPSDRFFAERPEGSVSTLKIQRTQQEDSAVYLCASSLNHRSSGNTIYFGEGSWLTVV.

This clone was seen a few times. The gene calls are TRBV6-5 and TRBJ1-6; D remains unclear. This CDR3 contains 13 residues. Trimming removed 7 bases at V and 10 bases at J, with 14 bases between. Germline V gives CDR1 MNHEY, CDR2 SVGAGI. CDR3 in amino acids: CASKSSPGSPLHF. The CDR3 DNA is TGTGCCAGCAAATCGTCCCCCGGGTCACCCCTCCACTTT.

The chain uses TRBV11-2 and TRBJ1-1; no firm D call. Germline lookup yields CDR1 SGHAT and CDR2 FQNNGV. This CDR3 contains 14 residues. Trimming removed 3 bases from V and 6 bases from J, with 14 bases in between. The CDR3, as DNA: TGTGCCAGCAGCTTGTTAAAAGCCGGGGCTGAAGCTTTCTTT. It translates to CASSLLKAGAEAFF.

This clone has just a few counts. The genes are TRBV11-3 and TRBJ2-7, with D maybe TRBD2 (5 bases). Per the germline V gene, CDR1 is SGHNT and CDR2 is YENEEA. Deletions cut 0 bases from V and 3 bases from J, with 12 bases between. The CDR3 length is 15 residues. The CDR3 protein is CASSLEGAEGYEQYF. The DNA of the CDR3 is TGTGCCAGCAGCTTAGAAGGAGCAGAGGGCTACGAGCAGTACTTC.

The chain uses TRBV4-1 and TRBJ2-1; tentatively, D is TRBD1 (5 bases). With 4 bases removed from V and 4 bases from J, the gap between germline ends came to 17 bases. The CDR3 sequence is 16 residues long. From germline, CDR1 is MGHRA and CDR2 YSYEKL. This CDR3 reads CASSRGHSSAYNEQFF. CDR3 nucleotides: TGCGCCAGCAGCCGAGGACATTCTTCGGCGTACAATGAGCAGTTCTTC.

CDR3 sequence: CASSVGTGFYEQYF. The CDR3 region has the DNA TGTGCCAGCAGCGTCGGTACAGGGTTCTACGAGCAGTACTTC. This chain links TRBV9 with TRBJ2-7, with D possibly matching TRBD1 (6 bases). V lost 2 bases and J lost 3, with 12 bases in between. The CDR3 spans 14 residues. Germline V gene sequence: CDR1 SGDLS, CDR2 YYNGEE.

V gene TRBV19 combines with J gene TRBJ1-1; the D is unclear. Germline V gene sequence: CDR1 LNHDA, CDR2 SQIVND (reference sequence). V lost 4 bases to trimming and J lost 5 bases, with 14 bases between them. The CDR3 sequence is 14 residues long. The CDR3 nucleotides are TGTGCCAGTAGTAGCAGCCCCTTTAGGACTGAAGCTTTCTTT. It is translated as CASSSSPFRTEAFF.

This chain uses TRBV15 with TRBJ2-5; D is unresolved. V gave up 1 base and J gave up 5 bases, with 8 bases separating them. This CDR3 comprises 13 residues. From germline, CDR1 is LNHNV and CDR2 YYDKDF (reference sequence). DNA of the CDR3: TGTGCCACCAGCAGAGGAGTGACCGAGACCCAGTACTTC. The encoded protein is CATSRGVTETQYF.

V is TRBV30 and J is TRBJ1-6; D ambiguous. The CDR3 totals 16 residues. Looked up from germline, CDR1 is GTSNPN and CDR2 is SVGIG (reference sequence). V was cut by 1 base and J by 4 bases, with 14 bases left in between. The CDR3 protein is CAWSELAVKYNSPLHF. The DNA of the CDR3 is TGTGCCTGGAGTGAATTGGCAGTGAAGTATAATTCACCCCTCCACTTT.